These T cell receptor beta chains were read from a single sample in a study of T cells in tuberculosis. Sequencing was performed with immunoSEQ multiplex PCR; in TCRdb, only in-frame clones are kept and a portion is missing. The sample includes some 20,000 clones, over 75% of them seen just once. Sequenced: PBMCs. These receptors all come from a donor aged 10 to 29 with latent tuberculosis or without tuberculosis infection. The CDR3 runs from the conserved cysteine through the conserved F or W. A D gene is named only where the DNA matches it firmly. Size values are once, few and many counts, or a class for expanded clones, and some rows have none.

d_call	v_call	j_call	clone_size	cdr3_nt	cdr3_aa
TRBD1	TRBV2	TRBJ1-1	once	TGTGCCAGCAGTCGGGACAGGGGGGGTACTGAAGCTTTCTTT	CASSRDRGGTEAFF
TRBD1	TRBV5-6	TRBJ2-7	NA	TGTGCCAGCAGCCCAATTTCCGGGACAGGGGGCTCTCAGCAGTACTTC	CASSPISGTGGSQQYF
NA	TRBV21-1	TRBJ2-7	NA	TGTGCCAGCGGGACACACGCCTACGAGCAGTACTTC	CASGTHAYEQYF
TRBD1	TRBV28	TRBJ1-1	NA	TGTGCCAGCAGTAGCCCCGGGACAGGGGCCACTGAAGCTTTCTTT	CASSSPGTGATEAFF
NA	TRBV6-4	TRBJ1-1	NA	TGTGCCAGCAGTGAAACAGGAGAAAGAGGCACTGAAGCTTTCTTT	CASSETGERGTEAFF
TRBD1	TRBV4-3	TRBJ2-5	NA	TGCGCCAGCAGCCAAGGCCCAGGGGGCGGGGAGACCCAGTACTTC	CASSQGPGGGETQYF
NA	TRBV10-1	TRBJ2-7	NA	TGCGCCAGCAGTCTGGGTCGGGCGGGCGAGCAGTACTTC	CASSLGRAGEQYF
TRBD1	TRBV6-1	TRBJ1-4	NA	TGTGCCAGCAGTGAAGCGCTGACAGGGAAGAAACTGTTTTTT	CASSEALTGKKLFF
NA	TRBV27	TRBJ2-1	NA	TGTGCCAGCAGCCACAGGGAGAGCTCCTACAATGAGCAGTTCTTC	CASSHRESSYNEQFF
TRBD1	TRBV6-5	TRBJ1-2	NA	TGTGCCAGCGGACAGGGAAGTGGCTATGGCTACACCTTC	CASGQGSGYGYTF
NA	TRBV19	TRBJ1-1	NA	TGTGCCAGTAGTATAGATCAGGGGATGGCTTTGGAAGCTTTCTTT	CASSIDQGMALEAFF
NA	TRBV5-4	TRBJ1-2	NA	TGTGCCAGCAGCTTGGCGGCGGGTACTAACTATGGCTACACCTTC	CASSLAAGTNYGYTF
TRBD2	TRBV28	TRBJ2-3	NA	TGTGCCAGCAGTTTACCCCCCGGGGGGAGCACAGATACGCAGTATTTT	CASSLPPGGSTDTQYF
NA	TRBV19	TRBJ1-2	NA	TGTGCCAGTACCCCAGCACAGCCAACTAACTATGGCTACACCTTC	CASTPAQPTNYGYTF
TRBD2	TRBV7-2	TRBJ2-3	NA	TGTGCCAGCAGCTCCCAGCGGGGGGGGGATACGCAGTATTTT	CASSSQRGGDTQYF
NA	TRBV7-2	TRBJ2-5	NA	TGTGCCAGCAGCTTAGCTACAGGGACCGGGGAGACCCAGTACTTC	CASSLATGTGETQYF
TRBD2	TRBV29-1	TRBJ2-1	NA	TGCAGCGTCATAGCGGGGGTGACCTACAATGAGCAGTTCTTC	CSVIAGVTYNEQFF
NA	TRBV19	TRBJ1-5	NA	TGTGCCAGTAGTATTCATGAGGGTACGGGGGGCCAGCCCCAGCATTTT	CASSIHEGTGGQPQHF
TRBD1	TRBV14	TRBJ1-1	NA	TGTGCCAGCAGCCGAGGACAGGGGGGATTTGAAGCTTTCTTT	CASSRGQGGFEAFF
NA	TRBV2	TRBJ2-2	NA	TGTGCCAGCAGTGAAGCGAGCGGGTATCCTACCGGGGAGCTGTTTTTT	CASSEASGYPTGELFF
NA	TRBV18	TRBJ1-3	NA	TGTGCCAGCTCACCAACGGCGGAGGGGAACACCATATATTTT	CASSPTAEGNTIYF
TRBD1	TRBV19	TRBJ2-5	NA	TGTGCCAGTAGTACCCAAGGACAGGGAAGTCAAGAGACCCAGTACTTC	CASSTQGQGSQETQYF
TRBD1	TRBV7-3	TRBJ2-1	NA	TGTGCCAGCAGCCTCCGTCAGGGACAGTACAATGAGCAGTTCTTC	CASSLRQGQYNEQFF